The subject of this entry is one T cell receptor (beta chain). At least ten counts were recorded for this clonotype. There is no known antigen for this receptor. There are no base qualities to consult, and no much larger clone falls within one base. Sequencing used an Illumina HiSeq 2500. TCR beta libraries were prepared by quantitative 5'-RACE with molecular barcodes. As for how the authors treated the data: A new computational method, built on a probabilistic model of VDJ rearrangement, was used to identify disease-linked TCR variants. Clones were called with MiXCR by TCRdb after fastp trimmed the public reads at Q25, and only in-frame beta chains were retained. Each CDR3 protein appears once, grouped with its most common genes and DNA. The authors' filters were not applied to this entry. Counted in this sample were 150,000 to 200,000 distinct CDR3 sequences; 30% to 35% of them appeared once. 6% of the sample belongs to the ten largest clones.

Per the germline V gene, MGHRA is the CDR1 and YSYEKL is the CDR2. Reading from cysteine to phenylalanine, the CDR3 counts 14 amino acids. The DNA shown is the 42-base CDR3, in frame from base 1. V lost 5 bases and J lost 4 bases; the stretch between them is 14 bases long. The data stem from a study of CD8 T cells in ankylosing spondylitis (TCRdb year 2017). About the full investigation: To find TCR variants linked to disease, the study profiled T cell receptor beta repertoires in ankylosing spondylitis patients and healthy donors. Peripheral blood was sampled, and synovial fluid was additionally collected from ankylosing spondylitis patients. In total, the full study cohort was made up of roughly 100 healthy donors and 20 to 25 ankylosing spondylitis patients. Summary of the overall study and its limitations: Blood from ankylosing spondylitis patients appeared to be characterized by a TCR beta motif made up of 8 or 9 highly homologous amino acid variants. The disease-linked clones had a CD8+ phenotype and were found at relatively low frequencies in peripheral blood. Some motif variants were previously reported in synovial fluid and blood of reactive arthritis patients, suggesting common disease-initiation mechanisms. According to the report, matched synovial fluid samples from ankylosing spondylitis patients were significantly enriched for the disease-linked clones.

Synovial fluid samples were matched to blood samples from the same ankylosing spondylitis patients. This TCR was recovered from a male donor with ankylosing spondylitis. Sample: synovial fluid, either unsorted or a sorted T cell fraction (not recorded which). Recombination connected TRBV4-1 to TRBJ1-1, with a weak D call of TRBD1 (6 bases match). The CDR3 is CASSFARGITEAFF. The DNA sequence reads TGCGCCAGCAGCTTCGCCAGGGGAATCACTGAAGCTTTCTTT.